A selection of T cell receptor beta chains follows, all from one sample in a study of cytomegalovirus exposure and HLA in healthy donors. Profiled with immunoSEQ multiplex PCR; TCRdb holds only in-frame clones, not every one. The sample lists about 88,000 clones, more than 80% occurring once. The sample comprised PBMCs. The receptor source for this set is a man younger than 35 in good health and CMV-seronegative. The CDR3 runs from the conserved cysteine through the conserved F or W. D genes are given only for firm matches. Size is stated for part of the rows, as once, few or many counts, or as a class when the clone is expanded.

clone_size j_call d_call v_call cdr3_nt cdr3_aa
NA TRBJ1-1 TRBD1 TRBV6-1 TGTGCCAGCAGTGAAGCGGCAACAGGGGGAACTGAAGCTTTCTTT CASSEAATGGTEAFF
NA TRBJ2-3 NA TRBV12-1 TGTGCCAGCAGCTCCAGAGGTTCTAGCACAGATACGCAGTATTTT CASSSRGSSTDTQYF
NA TRBJ2-2 TRBD1 TRBV27 TGTGCCAGCAGTCCCCGGACAGGACGTACCGGGGAGCTGTTTTTT CASSPRTGRTGELFF
NA TRBJ2-3 TRBD2 TRBV28 TGTGCCAGCAGTTTAGGTACGCGGGAGCGCACAGATACGCAGTATTTT CASSLGTRERTDTQYF
NA TRBJ1-1 NA TRBV6-5 TGTGCCAGCAACCCAGGGGATACCACTGAAGCTTTCTTT CASNPGDTTEAFF
NA TRBJ2-1 TRBD2 TRBV15 TGTGCCACCAGCAGAGATAGCGGGAGGTTGAATGAGCAGTTCTTC CATSRDSGRLNEQFF
NA TRBJ2-7 NA TRBV28 TGTGCCAGCAGTGCCCCAGGAGGGAATCGCTACGAGCAGTACTTC CASSAPGGNRYEQYF
NA TRBJ2-7 TRBD1 TRBV11-2 TGTGCCAGCAGCTTAGTCCGGGACAGGGGGCACGAGCAGTACTTC CASSLVRDRGHEQYF
NA TRBJ1-5 NA TRBV27 TGTGCCAGCAGCCCGGAGGTGGCCATTCAGCCCCAGCATTTT CASSPEVAIQPQHF
NA TRBJ2-1 TRBD2 TRBV4-2 TGTGCCAGCAGCCAATTCACCGGGACTAGCTCCTACAATGAGCAGTTCTTC CASSQFTGTSSYNEQFF
NA TRBJ2-3 NA TRBV7-9 TGTGCCAGCAGCTTAGACGGGGGCACAGATACGCAGTATTTT CASSLDGGTDTQYF
NA TRBJ2-5 TRBD2 TRBV7-2 TGTGCCAGCAGCCGGGGGGACGCCGACCAAGAGACCCAGTACTTC CASSRGDADQETQYF
NA TRBJ2-7 NA TRBV9 TGTGCCAGCAGCGCACAGGGATCCGGCTGGAGGTTCACCTACGAGCAGTACTTC CASSAQGSGWRFTYEQYF
NA TRBJ1-2 NA TRBV5-1 TGCGCCAGCAGTCCCGAGAGCAGGGCAGATGGCGGCTACACCTTC CASSPESRADGGYTF
NA TRBJ2-3 TRBD2 TRBV15 TGTGCCACCAGCAGAGGGGTACTTAGCGGGATAGGAGATACGCAGTATTTT CATSRGVLSGIGDTQYF
NA TRBJ1-2 NA TRBV2 TGTGCCAGTAGACCAGAGGTACGCTCTGGCTACACCTTC CASRPEVRSGYTF
NA TRBJ2-6 NA TRBV19 TGTGCCAGTAGTACGACAATCTCTGGGGCCAACGTCCTGACTTTC CASSTTISGANVLTF
NA TRBJ2-1 TRBD2 TRBV9 TGTGCCAGCAGCGTTGCAGTGTTGATTAGCGGGATAGGCGGTGAGCAGTTCTTC CASSVAVLISGIGGEQFF
NA TRBJ2-2 TRBD1 TRBV6-1 TGTGCCAGCAGTGAACATACCGGGACAGGGGCCGGGGAGCTGTTTTTT CASSEHTGTGAGELFF
NA TRBJ1-4 NA TRBV4-3 TGCGCCAGCAGCCAAGGCGAGAGGGAAAAACTGTTTTTT CASSQGEREKLFF
NA TRBJ2-2 TRBD1 TRBV6-1 TGTGCCAGCTCCCGACAGGGGAAGAACACCGGGGAGCTGTTTTTT CASSRQGKNTGELFF
NA TRBJ2-5 TRBD2 TRBV28 TGTGCCAGCTTTGACGCGAGAACCGGGACTAGTCTCTACGAGCAGCACTTC CASFDARTGTSLYEQHF
NA TRBJ2-1 TRBD2 TRBV28 TGTGCCAGCAGTCGGGGAGGGATCGGGAATGAGCAGTTCTTC CASSRGGIGNEQFF
NA TRBJ1-2 NA TRBV5-1 TGCGCCAGCAGCTTGGCCGGCAGGGGAGATGGCTACACCTTC CASSLAGRGDGYTF
NA TRBJ1-5 TRBD1 TRBV7-9 TGTGCCAGCAGCTTAGGACAGGACAGGGGAAATCAGCCCCAGCATTTT CASSLGQDRGNQPQHF
NA TRBJ1-1 NA TRBV6-6 TGTGCCAGCAGTTACTCGACTCGTGAATCGGCTTTCTTT CASSYSTRESAFF
NA TRBJ2-1 TRBD2 TRBV19 TGTGCCAGTAGGACTAGCGGGAGTACGAATGAGCAGTTCTTC CASRTSGSTNEQFF
NA TRBJ2-5 NA TRBV9 TGTGCCAGCAGTTTTACCCGGACAGAAGAGACCCAGTACTTC CASSFTRTEETQYF
NA TRBJ1-2 TRBD1 TRBV5-1 TGCGCCAGCAGCTTGGCCGGGACAGCAAACTATGGCTACACCTTC CASSLAGTANYGYTF
NA TRBJ1-5 TRBD1 TRBV2 TGTGCCAGCAGTGATTTCGTGTCGGGGACAGGGGGCGGTCAGGGCGGTCAGCCCCAGCATTTT CASSDFVSGTGGGQGGQPQHF
NA TRBJ2-7 NA TRBV5-1 TGCGCCAGCAGCTTTGTGGGGGCCCAGGGCGTTGAGCAGTACTTC CASSFVGAQGVEQYF
once TRBJ1-1 NA TRBV7-9 TGTGCCAGCAGCTTAAAACCAGGGGTGGACACTGAAGCTTTCTTT CASSLKPGVDTEAFF
NA TRBJ1-1 NA TRBV6-5 TGTGCCAGCAGTGAGTTCTTGAACACTGAAGCTTTCTTT CASSEFLNTEAFF
NA TRBJ2-7 NA TRBV4-1 TGCGCCAGCAGCCAAGAAGCATTCCCCTACGAGCAGTACTTC CASSQEAFPYEQYF
NA TRBJ2-7 TRBD2 TRBV19 TGTGCCAGTAAACCGGCGGGAGTTGGCGAGCAGTACTTC CASKPAGVGEQYF
NA TRBJ2-1 TRBD2 TRBV7-4 TGTGCCAGCAGCTTGGCGGGACTACAAAACAATGAGCAGTTCTTC CASSLAGLQNNEQFF
NA TRBJ2-5 TRBD2 TRBV9 TGTGCCAGCAGCAGGCTAGCGGGGGCCGTACAAGAGACCCAGTACTTC CASSRLAGAVQETQYF
NA TRBJ2-1 TRBD2 TRBV15 TGTGCCACCTCCCGGGGGGGGAGCTCCTACAATGAGCAGTTCTTC CATSRGGSSYNEQFF
NA TRBJ2-3 NA TRBV15 TGTGCCACCAGCAGAGAAAGGCGGAGCGCCGCAGATACGCAGTATTTT CATSRERRSAADTQYF
NA TRBJ1-6 NA TRBV27 TGTGCCAGCAGTTTACCGGGGAAAAATTCACCCCTCCACTTT CASSLPGKNSPLHF
NA TRBJ2-1 TRBD2 TRBV4-2 TGTGCCAGCAGCCAATACCTCGGGACTAGCGGGATGAATGAGCAGTTCTTC CASSQYLGTSGMNEQFF
NA TRBJ1-2 NA TRBV28 TGTGCCAGCAGTATCCCCCCGGAGGGCTACACCTTC CASSIPPEGYTF
NA TRBJ2-4 TRBD1 TRBV7-8 TGTGCCAGCAGCTCCGGGACAGGGCCCCAAGGCATTCAGTACTTC CASSSGTGPQGIQYF
once TRBJ2-2 TRBD1 TRBV27 TGTGCCAGTAAGACAGGGTACACCGGGGAGCTGTTTTTT CASKTGYTGELFF
NA TRBJ2-7 NA TRBV5-1 TGCGCCAGCAGCTTTTTCCAGGGGGGTACCTACGAGCAGTACTTC CASSFFQGGTYEQYF